The 2 T cell receptor beta chains below were found in one sample sequenced in a study of blood T cell repertoires in COVID-19. Using immunoSEQ multiplex PCR, the repertoire was profiled, and TCRdb retains in-frame clones only, with some absent. The table lists 50,000 to 70,000 clones, approximately 84% of them singletons. The sequenced sample was peripheral blood. Receptor source: a man older than 75 with COVID-19, enrolled during active disease.

This chain joins TRBV7-2 and TRBJ1-4; D gene unclear. From germline, CDR1 is SGHTA and CDR2 FQGNSA. The CDR3 has 14 residues. V was cut by 3 bases and J by 5 bases, with 10 bases left in between. CDR3: CASSLGGKNEKLFF. In DNA form, the CDR3 reads TGTGCCAGCAGCTTGGGCGGGAAAAATGAAAAACTGTTTTTT.

V usage is TRBV27 and J usage is TRBJ1-1; no reliable D call. Trimming cost V 2 bases and J 1 base, with 5 bases left between them. Per germline, CDR1 MNHEY and CDR2 SMNVEV (reference sequence). CDR3 length: 13 residues. CDR3 in DNA: TGTGCCAGCAGTTTAACACCGAACACTGAAGCTTTCTTT. This encodes CASSLTPNTEAFF.